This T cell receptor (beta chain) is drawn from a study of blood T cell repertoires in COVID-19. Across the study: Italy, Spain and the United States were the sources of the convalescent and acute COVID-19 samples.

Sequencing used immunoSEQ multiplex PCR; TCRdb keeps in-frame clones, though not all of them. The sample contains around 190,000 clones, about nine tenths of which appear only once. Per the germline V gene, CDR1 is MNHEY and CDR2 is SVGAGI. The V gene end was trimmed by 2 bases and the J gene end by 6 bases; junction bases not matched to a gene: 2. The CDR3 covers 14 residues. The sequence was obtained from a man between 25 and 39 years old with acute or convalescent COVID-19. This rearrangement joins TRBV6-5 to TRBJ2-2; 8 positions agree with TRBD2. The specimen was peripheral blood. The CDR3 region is CASSYTGGAGELFF. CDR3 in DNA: TGTGCCAGCAGTTACACGGGAGGGGCCGGGGAGCTGTTTTTT.